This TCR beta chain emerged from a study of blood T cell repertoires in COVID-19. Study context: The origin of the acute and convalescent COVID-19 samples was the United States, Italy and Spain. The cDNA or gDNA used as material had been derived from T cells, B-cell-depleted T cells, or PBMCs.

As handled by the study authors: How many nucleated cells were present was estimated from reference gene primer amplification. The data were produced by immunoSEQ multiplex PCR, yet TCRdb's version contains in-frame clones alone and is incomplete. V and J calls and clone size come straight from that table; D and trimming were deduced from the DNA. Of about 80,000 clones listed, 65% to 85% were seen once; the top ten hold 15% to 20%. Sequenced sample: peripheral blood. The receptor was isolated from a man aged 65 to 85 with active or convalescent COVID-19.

The DNA of the CDR3 is TGTGCCAGCAGAGGGGGATTAGCAAGTGAGCAGTTCTTC. It translates to CASRGGLASEQFF. The rearrangement uses TRBV27 and TRBJ2-1; a weak D match, TRBD1 (6 bases). V was clipped by 6 bases and J by 9 bases, with 15 bases between them. This CDR3 comprises 13 residues. Germline assignment: CDR1 MNHEY and CDR2 SMNVEV (reference sequence).